This T cell receptor beta chain was recorded in a study of blood T cell repertoires in COVID-19. The repertoire was sequenced with immunoSEQ multiplex PCR; TCRdb's copy has only in-frame clones and lacks some. The repertoire includes some 180,000 clones, over 70% of them detected once, and around 14% sits in the top ten. V was shortened by 7 bases and J by 3 bases, with 12 bases between the two germline ends. This CDR3 spans 13 amino acids. CDR1 is MNHEY, CDR2 SVGAGI, per germline. Source material: PBMCs or T cells enriched from blood (not recorded which). The gene calls are TRBV6-5 and TRBJ1-1; D might be TRBD1 (5 bases). This sequence originates from a man aged 55 to 69 who had been exposed to COVID-19. CDR3 residues: CASIREGHTEAFF. CDR3 nucleotides: TGTGCCAGCATCAGGGAAGGGCACACTGAAGCTTTCTTT.